The 5 T cell receptor beta chains below come from one sample, sequenced in a study of blood T cells in healthy people across ages. The use of a sample-barcoded 5' primer and a J-beta primer mix characterized a second PCR of about 6 to 11 cycles. TCRdb re-analysed the 5' RACE reads in MiXCR, keeping a single row per CDR3 protein. Of nearly 800,000 distinct CDR3 sequences listed, roughly three fifths were seen once; the top ten hold under 30%. Input material: blood. The receptors come from a middle-aged man in good health.

This clonotype was recorded a few times. The chain employs TRBV5-5 and TRBJ2-5; 9 positions agree with TRBD2. Germline lookup yields CDR1 SGHKS and CDR2 YYEKEE (reference sequence). This CDR3 has 16 amino acids. V gave up 0 bases and J gave up 2 bases; unmatched junction bases: 5. DNA for the CDR3: TGTGCCAGCAGCTTGGCGGCTAGCGGGAAGCAAGAGACCCAGTACTTC. Translated, it gives CASSLAASGKQETQYF.

This clonotype was picked up one time. The chain uses TRBV30 and TRBJ2-2; the D gene is possibly TRBD2 (5 bases). The CDR3 length is 13 residues. The germline V gene has CDR1 GTSNPN and CDR2 SVGIG (reference sequence). DNA of the CDR3: TGTGCTCAGGATAGGGCGGGCCCCGGGGAGCTGTTTTTT. Protein: CAQDRAGPGELFF.

The chain couples TRBV6-2 or TRBV6-3 to TRBJ2-7; D gene uncertain. The germline V gene encodes CDR1 MNHEY and CDR2 SVGEGT. Trimming left V 5 bases short and J 0 bases short, with 14 bases between. The CDR3 is 15 amino acids. The CDR3 nucleotides are TGTGCCAGCAGTACGGATTCGCAGTCCTCCTACGAGCAGTACTTC. Its protein product is CASSTDSQSSYEQYF.

The chain links TRBV27 to TRBJ2-2; 7 bases line up with TRBD2. CDR1 is MNHEY, CDR2 SMNVEV, per germline (reference sequence). The V segment lost 3 bases and the J segment 7 bases; nucleotides outside the gene matches: 11. The CDR3 contains 16 residues. The DNA for the CDR3 is TGTGCCAGCAGTTTGCGACTTGCGGGAGTGGTCGGGGAGCTGTTTTTT. As protein: CASSLRLAGVVGELFF.

The chain uses TRBV25-1 and TRBJ2-3, with D tentatively TRBD2 (6 bases). Trimming shortened V by 6 bases and J by 5 bases, and 18 bases separated the two germline ends. Germline loops: CDR1 MGHDK, CDR2 SYGVNS. This CDR3 is built from 15 residues. CDR3 residues: CASRLGGPKGDTQYF. The CDR3 coding sequence is TGTGCCAGCAGGCTGGGGGGACCTAAGGGAGATACGCAGTATTTT. The full variable domain, with the rest looked up from reference TRBV25-1 and TRBJ2-3, is EADIYQTPRYLVIGTGKKITLECSQTMGHDKMYWYQQDPGMELHLIHYSYGVNSTEKGDLSSESTVSRIRTEHFPLTLESARPSHTSQYLCASRLGGPKGDTQYFGPGTRLTVL.